This is a list of T cell receptor beta chains from one sample in a study of cytomegalovirus exposure and HLA in healthy donors. This table comes from immunoSEQ multiplex PCR, and its TCRdb copy is limited to in-frame clones, with some not included. The sample shows 120,000 or so clones, about nine tenths of them seen only once. The sequenced sample consisted of PBMCs. The receptors originated from a man in his thirties or forties in good health and CMV-seronegative. Both conserved end residues are part of each CDR3. D genes are given only for firm matches. Not every row has a clone size; where given, it reads once, few, many or a size class.

j_gene: TRBJ1-4; abundance: NA; d_gene: NA; v_gene: TRBV5-4; CDR3nt: TGTGCCAGCAGACGGGAAGCTAATGAAAAACTGTTTTTT; CDR3aa: CASRREANEKLFF
j_gene: TRBJ2-7; abundance: once; d_gene: TRBD2; v_gene: TRBV6-6; CDR3nt: TGTGCCAGCGTACCCGGGACTAGCACTTTCGAGCAGTACTTC; CDR3aa: CASVPGTSTFEQYF
j_gene: TRBJ2-7; abundance: NA; d_gene: TRBD1; v_gene: TRBV29-1; CDR3nt: TGCAGCGTTGGGACAGGGGGATTTTACGAGCAGTACTTC; CDR3aa: CSVGTGGFYEQYF
j_gene: TRBJ2-7; abundance: NA; d_gene: TRBD2; v_gene: TRBV9; CDR3nt: TGTGCCAGCTCCGAGGCTAGCGGGAGGTTCTACGAGCAGTACTTC; CDR3aa: CASSEASGRFYEQYF
j_gene: TRBJ2-1; abundance: NA; d_gene: NA; v_gene: TRBV9; CDR3nt: TGTGCCAGCAGCGTAGGTGCAGTCCATCGATACAATGAGCAGTTCTTC; CDR3aa: CASSVGAVHRYNEQFF
j_gene: TRBJ2-5; abundance: NA; d_gene: TRBD1; v_gene: TRBV18; CDR3nt: TGTGCCAGCTCATGGACAGGAGGAGAGACCCAGTACTTC; CDR3aa: CASSWTGGETQYF
j_gene: TRBJ2-1; abundance: NA; d_gene: TRBD2; v_gene: TRBV2; CDR3nt: TGTGCCAGCAGTGTTAATGCGGGGGCCTACAATGAGCAGTTCTTC; CDR3aa: CASSVNAGAYNEQFF
j_gene: TRBJ2-5; abundance: NA; d_gene: TRBD2; v_gene: TRBV29-1; CDR3nt: TGCAGCGGGGATCCTGCAGCGGGAGTGGGAGAGACCCAGTACTTC; CDR3aa: CSGDPAAGVGETQYF
j_gene: TRBJ2-1; abundance: NA; d_gene: NA; v_gene: TRBV14; CDR3nt: TGTGCCAGCAGCCAATGGACCCAGGGGAATGAGCAGTTCTTC; CDR3aa: CASSQWTQGNEQFF
j_gene: TRBJ1-5; abundance: once; d_gene: TRBD1; v_gene: TRBV30; CDR3nt: TGTGCCTGGAGTGACAATACAGGGGGTTATCAGCCCCAGCATTTT; CDR3aa: CAWSDNTGGYQPQHF
j_gene: TRBJ2-7; abundance: NA; d_gene: TRBD1; v_gene: TRBV12-5; CDR3nt: TGTGCTAGTGGAAATACGGGGACAGCTTCCTACGAGCAGTACTTC; CDR3aa: CASGNTGTASYEQYF
j_gene: TRBJ2-1; abundance: NA; d_gene: TRBD2; v_gene: TRBV5-1; CDR3nt: TGCGCCAGCAGCCCCTCTGTGACTAGCGGTGAGAATGAGCAGTTCTTC; CDR3aa: CASSPSVTSGENEQFF
j_gene: TRBJ2-1; abundance: NA; d_gene: NA; v_gene: TRBV4-3; CDR3nt: TGCGCCAGCAGCCAAGCGACATATATTAGTTTGAATGAGCAGTTCTTC; CDR3aa: CASSQATYISLNEQFF
j_gene: TRBJ1-2; abundance: NA; d_gene: TRBD1; v_gene: TRBV18; CDR3nt: TGTGCCAGCTCACCATCACAGGGGTCGGATGGCTACACCTTC; CDR3aa: CASSPSQGSDGYTF
j_gene: TRBJ1-1; abundance: NA; d_gene: TRBD1; v_gene: TRBV27; CDR3nt: TGTGCCAGCAGTTCGGGACAGAGGAACACTGAAGCTTTCTTT; CDR3aa: CASSSGQRNTEAFF
j_gene: TRBJ1-2; abundance: NA; d_gene: TRBD1; v_gene: TRBV6-5; CDR3nt: TGTGCCAGCAGGTTGGGACAGGGATACTATGGCTACACCTTC; CDR3aa: CASRLGQGYYGYTF
j_gene: TRBJ2-5; abundance: NA; d_gene: TRBD1; v_gene: TRBV6-1; CDR3nt: TGTGCCAGCAGTGACCCCCCCCACCTGACAGGGGGAGAGACCCAGTACTTC; CDR3aa: CASSDPPHLTGGETQYF
j_gene: TRBJ2-7; abundance: NA; d_gene: TRBD1; v_gene: TRBV6-5; CDR3nt: TGTGCCAGCAGTCCCTCCGGGACAGGGAGCCACGAGCAGTACTTC; CDR3aa: CASSPSGTGSHEQYF
j_gene: TRBJ2-2; abundance: NA; d_gene: NA; v_gene: TRBV7-8; CDR3nt: TGTGCCAGCAGCTTAACATCTCCCGGGGAGCTGTTTTTT; CDR3aa: CASSLTSPGELFF
j_gene: TRBJ1-2; abundance: NA; d_gene: TRBD1; v_gene: TRBV5-8; CDR3nt: TGTGCCAGCAGAACATCCGGGACAGGGGTTTCCTATGGCTACACCTTC; CDR3aa: CASRTSGTGVSYGYTF
j_gene: TRBJ2-1; abundance: NA; d_gene: NA; v_gene: TRBV7-9; CDR3nt: TGTGCCAGCAGCTTAGTAACGCCCGGAGGGGCCCAGTTCTTC; CDR3aa: CASSLVTPGGAQFF
j_gene: TRBJ2-6; abundance: NA; d_gene: TRBD1; v_gene: TRBV4-3; CDR3nt: TGCGCCAGCAGCCAAAAAGGGGGCTCAGCTGGGGCCAACGTCCTGACTTTC; CDR3aa: CASSQKGGSAGANVLTF
j_gene: TRBJ2-1; abundance: NA; d_gene: NA; v_gene: TRBV7-3; CDR3nt: TGTGCCAGCAGCTTATTGGCATCGTCGAGCGATGAGCAGTTCTTC; CDR3aa: CASSLLASSSDEQFF
j_gene: TRBJ1-1; abundance: few; d_gene: NA; v_gene: TRBV19; CDR3nt: TGTGCCAGTAGTATATCAGAGGACACTGAAGCTTTCTTT; CDR3aa: CASSISEDTEAFF
j_gene: TRBJ2-5; abundance: NA; d_gene: TRBD1; v_gene: TRBV5-1; CDR3nt: TGCGCCAGCAGCTTGATACCGGGACAGGGGGCGGGAAGAGAGACCCAGTACTTC; CDR3aa: CASSLIPGQGAGRETQYF
j_gene: TRBJ2-6; abundance: NA; d_gene: TRBD2; v_gene: TRBV7-9; CDR3nt: TGTGCCAGCAGCCCCATGGGGGGGACTGGGGCCAACGTCCTGACTTTC; CDR3aa: CASSPMGGTGANVLTF
j_gene: TRBJ2-3; abundance: NA; d_gene: NA; v_gene: TRBV11-2; CDR3nt: TGTGCCAGCAGCTCACGGGGGGCTAGCTCAGATACGCAGTATTTT; CDR3aa: CASSSRGASSDTQYF
j_gene: TRBJ2-7; abundance: NA; d_gene: TRBD1; v_gene: TRBV30; CDR3nt: TGTGCCTGGAGTACCGGGACAGGGTCCTACGAGCAGTACTTC; CDR3aa: CAWSTGTGSYEQYF
j_gene: TRBJ2-7; abundance: NA; d_gene: NA; v_gene: TRBV7-6; CDR3nt: TGTGCCAGCAGCCGTTCTGCGGAGGCACAGATAGACGAGCAGTACTTC; CDR3aa: CASSRSAEAQIDEQYF
j_gene: TRBJ2-2; abundance: NA; d_gene: TRBD2; v_gene: TRBV5-4; CDR3nt: TGTGCCAGCAGTCCGATCGGCGGGACAACTAGCGGGGGGGAGCTGTTTTTT; CDR3aa: CASSPIGGTTSGGELFF
j_gene: TRBJ2-1; abundance: NA; d_gene: NA; v_gene: TRBV9; CDR3nt: TGTGCCAGCAGCGGCTCATCGCGTGAGCAGTTCTTC; CDR3aa: CASSGSSREQFF
j_gene: TRBJ1-6; abundance: NA; d_gene: TRBD1; v_gene: TRBV14; CDR3nt: TGTGCCAGCAGCCCTGGACAGGGATATAATTCACCCCTCCACTTT; CDR3aa: CASSPGQGYNSPLHF
j_gene: TRBJ1-5; abundance: NA; d_gene: TRBD1; v_gene: TRBV7-2; CDR3nt: TGTGCCAGCAGCCTGGGACAGGGTATTTCGGGGAATCAGCCCCAGCATTTT; CDR3aa: CASSLGQGISGNQPQHF
j_gene: TRBJ2-7; abundance: NA; d_gene: TRBD2; v_gene: TRBV7-8; CDR3nt: TGTGCCAGCAGCTGGACTAGCGGGAGTATCGTCGACGAGCAGTACTTC; CDR3aa: CASSWTSGSIVDEQYF
j_gene: TRBJ2-2; abundance: NA; d_gene: TRBD2; v_gene: TRBV6-6; CDR3nt: TGTGCCAGCAGTTTGGGACTAGCGGGAACCGGGGAGCTGTTTTTT; CDR3aa: CASSLGLAGTGELFF
j_gene: TRBJ2-2; abundance: NA; d_gene: TRBD1; v_gene: TRBV30; CDR3nt: TGTGCCTGGAGTGTCCTGGGACAGGGAGGAGGGGAGCTGTTTTTT; CDR3aa: CAWSVLGQGGGELFF
j_gene: TRBJ2-7; abundance: NA; d_gene: NA; v_gene: TRBV7-2; CDR3nt: TGTGCCAGCAGCTTCATAGGACAAGGGTGGCAGTACTTC; CDR3aa: CASSFIGQGWQYF
j_gene: TRBJ2-7; abundance: NA; d_gene: NA; v_gene: TRBV7-2; CDR3nt: TGTGCCAGCAGCCCTTCCTACGAGCAGTACTTC; CDR3aa: CASSPSYEQYF
j_gene: TRBJ1-2; abundance: NA; d_gene: NA; v_gene: TRBV29-1; CDR3nt: TGCAGCGTCGGACCGACAGGTACGGGTGGCTACACCTTC; CDR3aa: CSVGPTGTGGYTF
j_gene: TRBJ2-2; abundance: NA; d_gene: NA; v_gene: TRBV4-3; CDR3nt: TGCGCCAGCAGCCAAGAAACTTTGGAGGGCACCGGGGAGCTGTTTTTT; CDR3aa: CASSQETLEGTGELFF
j_gene: TRBJ2-3; abundance: NA; d_gene: NA; v_gene: TRBV9; CDR3nt: TGTGCCAGCAGCGTAGTTGGAGGGAGCACAGATACGCAGTATTTT; CDR3aa: CASSVVGGSTDTQYF
j_gene: TRBJ1-2; abundance: NA; d_gene: TRBD1; v_gene: TRBV9; CDR3nt: TGTGCCAGCAGCGTAGGGGCAGGGGGCTCAGCTAACTATGGCTACACCTTC; CDR3aa: CASSVGAGGSANYGYTF
j_gene: TRBJ1-4; abundance: NA; d_gene: NA; v_gene: TRBV6-5; CDR3nt: TGTGCCAGCAACAAGCGGGCTAATGAAAAACTGTTTTTT; CDR3aa: CASNKRANEKLFF
j_gene: TRBJ1-2; abundance: NA; d_gene: TRBD1; v_gene: TRBV4-3; CDR3nt: TGCGCCAGCAGCCAGGCGATAACAGGGGGACCGGGTGGCTACACCTTC; CDR3aa: CASSQAITGGPGGYTF